These 22 T cell receptor beta chains were all obtained from the same sample, sequenced in a study of T cell responses to AZD1222 COVID-19 vaccine. Sequencing used immunoSEQ multiplex PCR; TCRdb keeps in-frame clones, though not all of them. The table lists approximately 110,000 clones, roughly 90% of them singletons. The starting material was peripheral blood, obtained on day 0 of AZD1222 vaccination. The receptors here all came from an adult in good health.

This clone has a handful of counts. The CDR3 nucleotides read TGTGCCAGCAGACCCCAAAGGGGACAGGGTAATTCACCCCTCCACTTT. Translated, it gives CASRPQRGQGNSPLHF. The V and J genes are TRBV2 and TRBJ1-6, with TRBD1 matching over 9 bases. Germline-derived CDR1 and CDR2 are SNHLY and FYNNEI. With V trimmed by 6 bases and J by 6 bases, 9 bases remained unmatched. CDR3 length: 16 amino acids.

The chain has TRBV12-5 and TRBJ1-1; 10 positions match TRBD1. The CDR3 sequence is 17 residues long. Germline V gives CDR1 LGHNT, CDR2 FRNRAP. V gave up 3 bases and J gave up 5 bases; unmatched junction bases: 12. The CDR3 DNA sequence: TGTGCTAGTGGTTTTAGCGGGACAGGGGTTTTTAGGACTGAAGCTTTCTTT. Encoded protein: CASGFSGTGVFRTEAFF.

The V gene is TRBV7-2, the J gene TRBJ2-7, with TRBD2 matching over 10 bases. The germline V gene has CDR1 SGHTA and CDR2 FQGNSA. J lost 5 bases, V lost 3 bases, and 7 bases had no gene match. CDR3 length: 15 residues. The CDR3: CASSLALAGLDEQYF. In nucleotides, the CDR3 is TGTGCCAGCAGCTTGGCACTAGCGGGACTCGACGAGCAGTACTTC.

The chain carries TRBV19 and TRBJ2-1; D perhaps matches TRBD2 (6 bases). The CDR3 totals 15 residues. V lost 7 bases and J lost 4, with 17 bases in between. Germline V CDR1 and CDR2: LNHDA, SQIVND (reference sequence). The DNA of the CDR3 is TGTGCCAGTACCGACCCGGGAGTTAGTTACAATGAGCAGTTCTTC. It is translated as CASTDPGVSYNEQFF.

The chain recombines TRBV30 with TRBJ2-2; 12 bases align to TRBD1. The CDR3 is made up of 16 amino acids. Trimming removed 3 bases from V and 8 bases from J; junction bases left unmatched: 10. The germline gives CDR1 GTSNPN, CDR2 SVGIG (reference sequence). The DNA for the CDR3 is TGTGCCTGGAGGGGAACCGGGACAGGGGGCTGGGGGGAGCTGTTTTTT. Its translation: CAWRGTGTGGWGELFF.

The chain links TRBV13 to TRBJ2-5; 10 nucleotides agree with TRBD1. Germline values: CDR1 PRHDT, CDR2 FYEKMQ (reference sequence). Trimming took 5 bases from V and 0 from J; bases not matched to a gene: 9. The CDR3 extends over 17 amino acids. CDR3 nucleotides: TGTGCCAGCAGCCGCCGGGGCGGGACAGGGGACCAAGAGACCCAGTACTTC. Protein: CASSRRGGTGDQETQYF.

V and J are TRBV12-3 or TRBV12-4 and TRBJ1-1; D remains ambiguous. V lost 4 bases and J lost 3, with 9 bases in between. This CDR3 spans 13 amino acids. The CDR3 DNA follows: TGTGCCAGCAGTTGGCCCGGGGACACTGAAGCTTTCTTT. Translated: CASSWPGDTEAFF.

The chain recombines TRBV7-9 with TRBJ2-7; tentatively, D is TRBD2 (5 bases). Germline V lookup: CDR1 SEHNR, CDR2 FQNEAQ (reference sequence). CDR3 length: 12 amino acids. The ends were cut back, 2 bases at V and 3 bases at J, with 5 bases in the middle. CDR3 coding DNA: TGTGCCAGCAGCTTACGGGGCTACGAGCAGTACTTC. Translated, it gives CASSLRGYEQYF.

V is TRBV4-1 and J is TRBJ2-7, with 7 bases matching TRBD1. From germline, CDR1 is MGHRA and CDR2 YSYEKL. CDR3 length equals 15 residues. V lost 0 bases to trimming and J lost 6 bases; unmatched junction nucleotides: 8. CDR3 region: CASSQDEGARPEQYF. For the CDR3, the DNA is TGCGCCAGCAGCCAAGATGAGGGGGCCAGACCCGAGCAGTACTTC.

This chain connects TRBV28 to TRBJ1-6; TRBD1 might be the D (5 bases). Looked up from germline, CDR1 is MDHEN and CDR2 is SYDVKM. V was trimmed by 9 bases and J by 10 bases, leaving 25 bases between them. The CDR3 extends over 16 amino acids. The CDR3 here is CASTPSQGRGWSPLHF. CDR3 coding DNA: TGTGCCAGTACACCCTCGCAGGGTAGGGGTTGGTCACCCCTCCACTTT.

In this sample, this clone turned up a few times. The chain couples TRBV10-2 to TRBJ2-7; TRBD2 is a possible D gene (6 bases). The germline V gene encodes CDR1 WSHSY and CDR2 SAAADI. Trimming shortened V by 0 bases and J by 5 bases, and 11 bases separated the two germline ends. The CDR3 covers 14 residues. This CDR3 is CASSESNSGHEQYF. CDR3 nucleotides: TGCGCCAGCAGTGAGTCGAATAGCGGCCACGAGCAGTACTTC.

The table lists this clone with a count of one. The chain couples TRBV19 to TRBJ1-3; D not resolved. This CDR3 comprises 16 residues. V gave up 7 bases and J gave up 0 bases, with 16 bases separating them. Germline V CDR1 and CDR2: LNHDA, SQIVND (reference sequence). CDR3 loop: CASNNSPQFSGNTIYF. CDR3 nucleotide sequence: TGTGCCAGTAATAATAGTCCCCAGTTCTCTGGAAACACCATATATTTT. The entire variable domain, with the rest obtained from reference TRBV19 and TRBJ1-3, is as follows: DGGITQSPKYLFRKEGQNVTLSCEQNLNHDAMYWYRQDPGQGLRLIYYSQIVNDFQKGDIAEGYSVSREKKESFPLTVTSAQKNPTAFYLCASNNSPQFSGNTIYFGEGSWLTVV.

The gene calls are TRBV4-1 and TRBJ1-3, with D uncertain. This CDR3 contains 14 residues. The V end lost 0 bases, the J end lost 1 base, and 4 bases lay between the germline ends. Germline CDR1 and CDR2: MGHRA and YSYEKL. The CDR3 sequence is CASSQESSGNTIYF. The CDR3 region has the DNA TGCGCCAGCAGCCAAGAAAGTTCTGGAAACACCATATATTTT.

The DNA of the CDR3 is TGTGCCAGCAGTGAACAGGGAGACTACACCTTC. Its translation is CASSEQGDYTF. This chain uses TRBV6-6 with TRBJ1-2, with a tentative D call TRBD1 (6 bases). The CDR3 is 11 residues long. With 5 bases removed from V and 10 bases from J, the gap between germline ends came to 11 bases. Germline loops: CDR1 MNHNY, CDR2 SVGAGI (reference sequence).

The CDR3 is CAFTQGQGMGPQHF. In DNA, the CDR3 is TGTGCCTTCACCCAGGGACAGGGGATGGGGCCCCAGCATTTT. The rearrangement links TRBV30 to TRBJ1-5; 10 nucleotides line up with TRBD1. Germline lookup yields CDR1 GTSNPN and CDR2 SVGIG (reference sequence). J gave up 9 bases and V 7 bases, and 12 bases lay outside the gene matches. CDR3 length: 14 amino acids.

V usage is TRBV28 and J usage is TRBJ1-5, with a possible D match to TRBD1 (6 bases). This CDR3 is 14 amino acids long. Germline CDR1 and CDR2: MDHEN and SYDVKM. Between the trimmed V and J ends, which lost 4 bases and 6 bases, there was a span of 13 bases. CDR3 sequence reads: CASSSGQRSQPQHF. The CDR3 nucleotides are TGTGCCAGCAGTTCCGGACAGCGCAGTCAGCCCCAGCATTTT.

Note on this clone: In the same sample, other DNA sequences code for this CDR3. The gene calls are TRBV5-1 and TRBJ1-4; D is perhaps TRBD1 (5 bases). Germline CDR1 and CDR2: SGHRS and YFSETQ. The germline V and J ends were trimmed by 4 bases and 0 bases, with 10 bases remaining between them. This CDR3 is built from 15 residues. CDR3 coding DNA: TGCGCCAGCAGCCCCCAGGGTGCAACTAATGAAAAACTGTTTTTT. Its protein is CASSPQGATNEKLFF.

This clone was observed a single time. The rearrangement links TRBV29-1 to TRBJ1-2, with D unresolved. Germline CDR1 reads SQVTM; CDR2 reads ANQGSEA. The CDR3 is 14 residues long. V was cut by 0 bases and J by 7 bases, with 15 bases left in between. CDR3 DNA: TGCAGCGTTGAAGAGTTGGGGTCCGTGAGTGGCTACACCTTC. Its translation: CSVEELGSVSGYTF.

V usage is TRBV2 and J usage is TRBJ1-5; 9 nucleotides match TRBD1. With 5 bases clipped from V and 6 bases from J, the junction kept 8 bases outside the gene matches. The CDR3 length is 15 residues. Germline assignment: CDR1 SNHLY and CDR2 FYNNEI. The CDR3 is CASSWDRAAGQPQHF. The CDR3 DNA is TGTGCCAGCAGTTGGGACAGGGCCGCGGGTCAGCCCCAGCATTTT.

This rearrangement joins TRBV7-9 to TRBJ1-2; TRBD1 matches 10 bases. Germline V gene data show CDR1 as SEHNR and CDR2 as FQNEAQ (reference sequence). Trimming cost V 3 bases and J 4 bases; bases outside gene matches: 8. This CDR3 has 16 amino acids. CDR3 DNA: TGTGCCAGCAGCTTCGGGGCCCGACAGGGGGCCTATGGCTACACCTTC. Translation gives CASSFGARQGAYGYTF.

The gene calls are TRBV4-1 and TRBJ2-1, with D maybe TRBD2 (5 bases). Germline V gene lookup returns CDR1 MGHRA and CDR2 YSYEKL. This CDR3 is 17 amino acids long. Trimming left V 1 base short and J 0 bases short, with 13 bases between. The CDR3 DNA sequence: TGCGCCAGCAGCCAAGGGGCCCCGGGGAGCTCCTACAATGAGCAGTTCTTC. As protein: CASSQGAPGSSYNEQFF.

The chain links TRBV29-1 to TRBJ2-7; D is perhaps TRBD2 (6 bases). Germline V gene data show CDR1 as SQVTM and CDR2 as ANQGSEA. Trimming cost V 7 bases and J 4 bases, with 11 bases left between them. This CDR3 spans 11 amino acids. The CDR3 is CSGRDLYEQYF. CDR3 DNA sequence: TGCAGCGGACGGGACTTGTACGAGCAGTACTTC.